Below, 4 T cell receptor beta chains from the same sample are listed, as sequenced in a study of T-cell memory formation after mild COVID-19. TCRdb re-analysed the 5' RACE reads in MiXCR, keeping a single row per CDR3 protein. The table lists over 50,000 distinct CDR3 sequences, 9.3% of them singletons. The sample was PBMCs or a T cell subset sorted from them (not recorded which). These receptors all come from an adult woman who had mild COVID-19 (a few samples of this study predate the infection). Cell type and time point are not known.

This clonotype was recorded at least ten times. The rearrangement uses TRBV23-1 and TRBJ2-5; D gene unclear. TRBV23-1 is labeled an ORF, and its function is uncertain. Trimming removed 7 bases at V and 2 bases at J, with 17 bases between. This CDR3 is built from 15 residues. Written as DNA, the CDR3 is TGCGCCAGCAATATCACCCCCGGTGGACAAGAGACCCAGTACTTC. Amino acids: CASNITPGGQETQYF.

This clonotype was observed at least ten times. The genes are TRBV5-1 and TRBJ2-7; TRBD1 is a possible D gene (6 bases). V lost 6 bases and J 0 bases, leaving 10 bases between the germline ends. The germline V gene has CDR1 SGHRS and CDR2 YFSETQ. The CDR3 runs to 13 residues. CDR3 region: CASTWDNSYEQYF. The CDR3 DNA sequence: TGCGCCAGCACCTGGGACAACTCCTACGAGCAGTACTTC.

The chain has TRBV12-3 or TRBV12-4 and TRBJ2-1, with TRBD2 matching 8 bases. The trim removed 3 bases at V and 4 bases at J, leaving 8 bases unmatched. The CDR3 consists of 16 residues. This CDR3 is CASSFGTGGGYNEQFF. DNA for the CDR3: TGTGCCAGCAGTTTCGGGACGGGAGGGGGGTACAATGAGCAGTTCTTC.

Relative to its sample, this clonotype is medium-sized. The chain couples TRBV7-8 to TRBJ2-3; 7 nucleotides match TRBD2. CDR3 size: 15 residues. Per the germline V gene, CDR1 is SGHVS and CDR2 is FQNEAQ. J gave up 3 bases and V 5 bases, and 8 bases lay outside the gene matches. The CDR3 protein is CASSPRNSGTDTQYF. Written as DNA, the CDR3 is TGTGCCAGCAGCCCCAGAAATAGCGGGACAGATACGCAGTATTTT.